This T cell receptor beta chain came from a study of T-cell reconstitution after alpha-beta-depleted transplantation in children. Findings and caveats of the study: Where alpha-beta T cells came from about two months after transplant was reportedly several hundred expanded graft clones. Surviving recipient T cells and intrathymic progenitors accounted for some patients' high TCRbeta diversity at day 60. Diversity and T-cell counts at one year after transplant derived mostly from new T cells.

In this sample, this clonotype turned up a few times. Its specificity is not known. V was pared by 2 bases and J by 6 bases, with 14 bases between. The length of the CDR3 is 15 residues. Germline CDR1 reads SGHRS; CDR2 reads YFSETQ. Unique molecular identifiers tagged the TCRbeta library. TCRdb passed the PCR reads through MiXCR, listing each CDR3 protein once. The repertoire has a few hundred thousand distinct CDR3 sequences, 20% to 30% of them found once; the top ten carry about 35%. The input for sequencing was PBMCs, taken before TCRalphabeta/CD19-depleted stem cell transplant. The receptor's source is a boy under two years old with Wiskott-Aldrich syndrome, due to receive a stem cell transplant. The V and J genes are TRBV5-1 and TRBJ2-2, with D perhaps TRBD2 (6 bases). CDR3 in amino acids: CASSFGFAGSGELFF. CDR3 coding DNA: TGCGCCAGCAGCTTTGGATTCGCGGGATCCGGGGAGCTGTTTTTT.